Each of the 14 T cell receptor beta chains below was sequenced from the same sample in a study of OX40 agonist ivuxolimab in advanced cancers. The table came from immunoSEQ multiplex PCR; TCRdb's copy has only in-frame clones and leaves some out. The sample includes around 86,000 clones, approximately 94% of them seen just once. Sequencing was performed on CD4+ or CD8+ T cells sorted from blood, taken in a trial of the OX40 agonist ivuxolimab. These receptors were obtained from an adult with an advanced solid tumor such as melanoma, head and neck, liver or kidney cancer.

The chain couples TRBV19 to TRBJ2-2; TRBD2 is a possible D gene (5 bases). This CDR3 has 15 amino acids. V lost 7 bases, J lost 5 bases, and 17 bases lay in between. Germline CDR1 is LNHDA and CDR2 is SQIVND (reference sequence). CDR3 DNA: TGTGCCAGTACCCGCACGCCGGGGTGGACCGGGGAGCTGTTTTTT. Amino acid sequence: CASTRTPGWTGELFF.

This clone occurred a few times. This chain connects TRBV9 to TRBJ1-1, with D unresolved. The V gene lost 4 bases and the J gene lost 1 base, with 11 bases spanning the gap. Per the germline V gene, CDR1 is SGDLS and CDR2 is YYNGEE. The CDR3 is 14 residues long. As DNA, the CDR3 is TGTGCCAGCAGCCCCGGTCCCCCGAACACTGAAGCTTTCTTT. It translates to CASSPGPPNTEAFF.

The gene calls are TRBV5-6 and TRBJ2-1; D is possibly TRBD1 (6 bases). V was shortened by 4 bases and J by 4 bases, with 9 bases between the two germline ends. The V gene's germline CDR1 is SGHDT and CDR2 YYEEEE. The CDR3 runs to 13 residues. This CDR3 is CASSPGQYNEQFF. The CDR3 DNA reads as TGTGCCAGCAGCCCAGGACAGTACAATGAGCAGTTCTTC.

The V and J genes are TRBV27 and TRBJ2-3; no reliable D call. The CDR3 runs to 15 residues. Trimming took off 1 base at V and 1 base at J, with 9 bases between the two ends. Germline V gene sequence: CDR1 MNHEY, CDR2 SMNVEV (reference sequence). The CDR3 bases are TGTGCCAGCAGTTTATGGATAGGACGCACAGATACGCAGTATTTT. Translated, it gives CASSLWIGRTDTQYF.

The rearrangement uses TRBV7-9 and TRBJ1-2, with D possibly matching TRBD1 (5 bases). This CDR3 region has 16 residues. Trimming took 8 bases from V and 2 from J, leaving 21 bases between them. The germline gives CDR1 SEHNR, CDR2 FQNEAQ (reference sequence). CDR3 nucleotides: TGTGCCAGCGCCCTGCCTGGGGCAGGGTACAACTATGGCTACACCTTC. It is translated as CASALPGAGYNYGYTF.

This clone was observed once. The V call is TRBV4-1, the J call TRBJ2-7, with TRBD1 as a possible D gene (6 bases). V was shortened by 1 base and J by 1 base, with 11 bases between the two germline ends. Germline V gene sequence: CDR1 MGHRA, CDR2 YSYEKL. The CDR3 contains 15 residues. This CDR3 reads CASSQGGDTSYEQYF. The CDR3 DNA is TGCGCCAGCAGCCAAGGAGGGGACACATCCTACGAGCAGTACTTC.

This clone was seen a single time. The V call is TRBV7-8, the J call TRBJ1-1, with D unclear. CDR1 and CDR2 (germline): SGHVS, FQNEAQ. The CDR3 runs to 17 residues. V shed 5 bases and J shed 6 bases, with 25 bases lying between them. The CDR3 bases are TGTGCCAGCAGCCTTCTTACTTTCCAACACTTTCTTCCTGAAGCTTTCTTT. Its protein product is CASSLLTFQHFLPEAFF. Full variable domain (outside the CDR3, taken from reference TRBV7-8 and TRBJ1-1): GAGVSQSPRYKVAKRGQDVALRCDPISGHVSLFWYQQALGQGPEFLTYFQNEAQLDKSGLPSDRFFAERPEGSVSTLKIQRTQQEDSAVYLCASSLLTFQHFLPEAFFGQGTRLTVV.

The chain's CDR3 is CASSLFPGGDNEQFF. The CDR3, as DNA: TGTGCCAGCAGCCTATTCCCGGGGGGAGACAATGAGCAGTTCTTC. The chain couples TRBV7-3 to TRBJ2-1; 7 nucleotides match TRBD2. The CDR3 loop spans 15 amino acids. The trim removed 5 bases at V and 5 bases at J, leaving 9 bases unmatched. Germline V lookup: CDR1 SGHTA, CDR2 FQGTGA.

The chain employs TRBV7-6 and TRBJ1-1; the D gene is possibly TRBD1 (5 bases). The CDR3 covers 16 residues. Deletions cut 1 base from V and 5 bases from J, with 17 bases between. Germline V gives CDR1 SGHVS, CDR2 FNYEAQ. The CDR3 loop is CASSLGEGPINTEAFF. CDR3 coding DNA: TGTGCCAGCAGCTTAGGGGAGGGACCAATCAATACTGAAGCTTTCTTT.

This rearrangement joins TRBV5-1 to TRBJ1-3; D unresolved. The V end lost 4 bases, the J end lost 0 bases, and 8 bases lay between the germline ends. CDR1 is SGHRS and CDR2 is YFSETQ in the germline V gene. The CDR3 has 14 residues. The CDR3 region is CASSAQSSGNTIYF. CDR3 nucleotides: TGCGCCAGCAGCGCCCAATCCTCTGGAAACACCATATATTTT.

This sequence joins TRBV2 and TRBJ1-2; 8 bases map to TRBD1. J gave up 4 bases and V 6 bases, and 4 bases lay outside the gene matches. Looked up from germline, CDR1 is SNHLY and CDR2 is FYNNEI. This CDR3 is built from 13 residues. CDR3: CASSRGLGYGYTF. The CDR3 DNA reads as TGTGCCAGCAGCAGGGGGCTCGGCTATGGCTACACCTTC.

The chain links TRBV4-1 to TRBJ1-2, with 9 nucleotides matching TRBD1. V shed 4 bases and J 4 bases; nucleotides not matched to a gene: 4. CDR1 and CDR2 (germline): MGHRA, YSYEKL. This CDR3 is 14 amino acids long. The CDR3 DNA follows: TGCGCCAGCAGCCCCCGGGACAGGGCCTATGGCTACACCTTC. Protein sequence: CASSPRDRAYGYTF.

The chain has TRBV11-2 and TRBJ2-7; D may correspond to TRBD1 or TRBD2 (7 bases each). Germline V gene lookup returns CDR1 SGHAT and CDR2 FQNNGV. The CDR3 loop spans 14 amino acids. V lost 5 bases and J 6 bases, leaving 17 bases between the germline ends. The CDR3 nucleotides read TGTGCCAGCAGCCAGGGGGGGCCCGCGGGCGAGCAGTACTTC. It is translated as CASSQGGPAGEQYF.

This clone was observed a handful of times. This chain links TRBV10-1 with TRBJ1-6; 7 positions agree with TRBD1. Per germline, CDR1 WNHNN and CDR2 SYGVQD (reference sequence). This CDR3 has 14 residues. With 9 bases clipped from V and 5 bases from J, the junction kept 7 bases outside the gene matches. The CDR3 nucleotides read TGCGCCAGGCAATGGACAGGTGATAATTCACCCCTCCACTTT. Its protein product is CARQWTGDNSPLHF.